This is a list of T cell receptor beta chains from one sample in a study of OX40 agonist ivuxolimab in advanced cancers. Libraries were prepared by immunoSEQ multiplex PCR; TCRdb keeps only in-frame clonotypes and omits some of them. The sample has around 100,000 clones, 89% seen once. Source: CD4+ or CD8+ T cells sorted from blood, taken in a trial of the OX40 agonist ivuxolimab. These receptors were taken from an adult with an advanced solid tumor such as melanoma, head and neck, liver or kidney cancer. The CDR3 runs from the conserved cysteine through the conserved F or W. A D gene is named only where the DNA matches it firmly. Size is omitted from some rows. Given values are once, few, many or a class for expanded clones.

j_call: TRBJ2-3; v_call: TRBV7-2; clone_size: -; d_call: TRBD2; cdr3_aa: CASREAGGRGTQYF; cdr3_nt: TGTGCCAGCCGAGAAGCGGGGGGGAGGGGTACGCAGTATTTT
j_call: TRBJ1-4; v_call: TRBV7-8; clone_size: few; d_call: TRBD1; cdr3_aa: CASSLDRGEGEKLFF; cdr3_nt: TGTGCCAGCAGCTTAGACAGGGGCGAGGGTGAAAAACTGTTTTTT
j_call: TRBJ2-1; v_call: TRBV19; clone_size: -; d_call: TRBD2; cdr3_aa: CASKIGGGPNEQFF; cdr3_nt: TGTGCCAGTAAGATCGGCGGGGGGCCAAATGAGCAGTTCTTC
j_call: TRBJ2-1; v_call: TRBV5-6; clone_size: -; d_call: -; cdr3_aa: CASSSDNTWTEQFF; cdr3_nt: TGTGCCAGCAGCTCGGACAATACGTGGACTGAGCAGTTCTTC
j_call: TRBJ2-2; v_call: TRBV6-4; clone_size: -; d_call: TRBD1; cdr3_aa: CASRGQPNTGELFF; cdr3_nt: TGTGCCAGCAGGGGACAGCCGAACACCGGGGAGCTGTTTTTT
j_call: TRBJ1-5; v_call: TRBV6-1; clone_size: -; d_call: -; cdr3_aa: CASSEVFVGRSYSNQPQHF; cdr3_nt: TGTGCCAGCAGTGAGGTTTTCGTTGGCCGAAGCTATAGCAATCAGCCCCAGCATTTT
j_call: TRBJ2-5; v_call: TRBV5-4; clone_size: -; d_call: -; cdr3_aa: CASSRDLQETQYF; cdr3_nt: TGTGCCAGCAGCCGGGACCTACAAGAGACCCAGTACTTC
j_call: TRBJ2-3; v_call: TRBV6-5; clone_size: -; d_call: -; cdr3_aa: CASSVLGLTDTQYF; cdr3_nt: TGTGCCAGCAGTGTCCTTGGTTTGACAGATACGCAGTATTTT
j_call: TRBJ1-2; v_call: TRBV6-1; clone_size: -; d_call: -; cdr3_aa: CASSVSGVANYGYTF; cdr3_nt: TGTGCCAGCAGTGTCTCAGGGGTAGCTAACTATGGCTACACCTTC
j_call: TRBJ2-3; v_call: TRBV7-8; clone_size: -; d_call: TRBD2; cdr3_aa: CASSLGAGGGTDTQYF; cdr3_nt: TGTGCCAGCAGCTTAGGGGCGGGGGGCGGCACAGATACGCAGTATTTT
j_call: TRBJ2-1; v_call: TRBV5-4; clone_size: once; d_call: TRBD2; cdr3_aa: CASSLEGLAGVREQFF; cdr3_nt: TGTGCCAGCAGCTTGGAGGGACTAGCGGGAGTAAGAGAGCAGTTCTTC
j_call: TRBJ2-1; v_call: TRBV14; clone_size: -; d_call: TRBD2; cdr3_aa: CASSRIGLAGRVEQFF; cdr3_nt: TGTGCCAGCAGCCGGATTGGACTAGCGGGACGGGTTGAGCAGTTCTTC
j_call: TRBJ1-5; v_call: TRBV30; clone_size: -; d_call: -; cdr3_aa: CAWSRGRGGQPQHF; cdr3_nt: TGTGCCTGGAGTCGGGGGAGGGGGGGGCAGCCCCAGCATTTT
j_call: TRBJ2-7; v_call: TRBV10-3; clone_size: -; d_call: TRBD2; cdr3_aa: CAISPGLAGSYEQYF; cdr3_nt: TGTGCCATCAGTCCGGGACTAGCGGGCTCCTACGAGCAGTACTTC
j_call: TRBJ1-2; v_call: TRBV18; clone_size: -; d_call: TRBD1; cdr3_aa: CASSPGDRGGYTF; cdr3_nt: TGTGCCAGCTCACCCGGGGACAGGGGAGGCTACACCTTC
j_call: TRBJ2-1; v_call: TRBV19; clone_size: -; d_call: TRBD2; cdr3_aa: CASSILARGAGDNEQFF; cdr3_nt: TGTGCCAGTAGTATATTAGCGCGGGGGGCCGGGGACAATGAGCAGTTCTTC
j_call: TRBJ1-1; v_call: TRBV27; clone_size: -; d_call: -; cdr3_aa: CASSLKRTAEAFF; cdr3_nt: TGTGCCAGCAGTTTGAAGAGGACAGCCGAAGCTTTCTTT
j_call: TRBJ2-3; v_call: TRBV5-1; clone_size: -; d_call: TRBD2; cdr3_aa: CASSLELAGSDTQYF; cdr3_nt: TGCGCCAGCAGCTTGGAACTAGCGGGATCTGATACGCAGTATTTT
j_call: TRBJ1-3; v_call: TRBV19; clone_size: -; d_call: -; cdr3_aa: CASNFRHRSSGNTIYF; cdr3_nt: TGTGCCAGTAACTTCCGACACCGATCGTCTGGAAACACCATATATTTT
j_call: TRBJ1-4; v_call: TRBV19; clone_size: -; d_call: -; cdr3_aa: CASSMGGRTNEKLFF; cdr3_nt: TGTGCCAGTAGTATGGGAGGAAGAACTAATGAAAAACTGTTTTTT
j_call: TRBJ1-1; v_call: TRBV30; clone_size: -; d_call: TRBD1; cdr3_aa: CAWRSTGGWTEAFF; cdr3_nt: TGTGCCTGGAGAAGTACAGGGGGTTGGACTGAAGCTTTCTTT
j_call: TRBJ2-2; v_call: TRBV9; clone_size: -; d_call: TRBD2; cdr3_aa: CASSVGGGAFTGELFF; cdr3_nt: TGTGCCAGCAGCGTAGGCGGGGGGGCGTTCACCGGGGAGCTGTTTTTT
j_call: TRBJ1-2; v_call: TRBV6-1; clone_size: few; d_call: -; cdr3_aa: CASSEAGTYGYTF; cdr3_nt: TGTGCCAGCAGTGAAGCTGGGACCTATGGCTACACCTTC
j_call: TRBJ1-5; v_call: TRBV30; clone_size: -; d_call: -; cdr3_aa: CAWSGDRGDQPQHF; cdr3_nt: TGTGCCTGGAGTGGTGACCGTGGTGATCAGCCCCAGCATTTT